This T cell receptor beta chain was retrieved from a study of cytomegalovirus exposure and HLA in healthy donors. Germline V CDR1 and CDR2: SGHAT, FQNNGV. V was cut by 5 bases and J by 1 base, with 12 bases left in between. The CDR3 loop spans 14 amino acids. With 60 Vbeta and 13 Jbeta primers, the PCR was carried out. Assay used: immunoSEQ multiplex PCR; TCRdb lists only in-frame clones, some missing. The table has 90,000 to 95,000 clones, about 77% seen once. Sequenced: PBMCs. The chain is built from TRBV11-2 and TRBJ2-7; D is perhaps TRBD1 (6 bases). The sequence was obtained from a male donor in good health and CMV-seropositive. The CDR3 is CASSQAQGSYEQYF. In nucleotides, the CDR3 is TGTGCCAGCAGCCAGGCCCAGGGGTCCTACGAGCAGTACTTC. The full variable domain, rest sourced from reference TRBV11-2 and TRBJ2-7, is EAGVAQSPRYKIIEKRQSVAFWCNPISGHATLYWYQQILGQGPKLLIQFQNNGVVDDSQLPKDRFSAERLKGVDSTLKIQPAKLEDSAVYLCASSQAQGSYEQYFGPGTRLTVT.